These T cell receptor beta chains were read from a single sample in a study of blood T cell repertoires in COVID-19. TCRdb's table, derived via immunoSEQ multiplex PCR, lists solely in-frame clones and lacks some. The profile shows roughly 25,000 clones, around three quarters of them singletons. Sequencing was performed on peripheral blood. All receptors derive from a woman aged 80 or older with acute or convalescent COVID-19. Both conserved end residues are part of each CDR3. For some rows the clone size is stated as once, few or many, or as a class when expanded; others skip it.

clone size | J gene | V gene | CDR3 protein
. | TRBJ1-2 | TRBV2 | CASSDIGGVNYGYTF
. | TRBJ1-2 | TRBV2 | CAIRDRGELYGYTF
. | TRBJ1-5 | TRBV12-3/TRBV12-4 | CASSATGAQPQHF
few | TRBJ2-3 | TRBV28 | CASSLGGGGEGDTQYF
. | TRBJ2-3 | TRBV28 | CASSFTYVGTDTQYF
. | TRBJ2-6 | TRBV21-1 | CASSGRGQGAGGANVLTF
. | TRBJ2-2 | TRBV5-1 | CASSFKLTSGTNTGELFF
. | TRBJ2-7 | TRBV7-2 | CASSQGQFSEQYF
. | TRBJ2-2 | TRBV2 | CASTEWAWGELFF
. | TRBJ1-5 | TRBV7-2 | CASSLMSARDQPQHF